Sequencing of this TCR beta chain was carried out in a study of cytomegalovirus exposure and HLA in healthy donors. The wider study: It was reported in a later analysis that the 90 to 150 validation repertoires used the same platform as the approximately 600 first-cohort repertoires. Study-level points and caveats: The tendency of first-cohort TCR clusters to co-occur in the roughly 110 validation repertoires was identified by a subsequent analysis. Cytomegalovirus association was assigned to more than 150 TCR beta chains.

The CDR3 is made up of 13 amino acids. Generated by immunoSEQ multiplex PCR, the TCRdb table keeps only in-frame clones and is missing some. The sample carries about 260,000 clones, around 90% recorded once. As regards this clone: Its antigen remains unidentified.

Sequenced sample: PBMCs. This clonotype originated in a woman in her twenties or thirties in good health and CMV-seronegative. The V and J genes are TRBV21-1 and TRBJ1-1. TRBV21-1 counts as a pseudogene. The CDR3 nucleotides read TGTGCCAGCAGCAAAGGAGGTTGGGCTGAAGCTTTCTTT. This encodes CASSKGGWAEAFF.